The 28 T cell receptor beta chains below were found in one sample sequenced in a study of blood T cell repertoires in COVID-19 (TCRdb year 2020). The library was prepared using the immunoSEQ multiplex PCR assay. TCRdb's version of the immuneACCESS table is confined to in-frame rearrangements and falls short of the full clone set. An unresolved V gene accounts for under half of the shortfall where checked; the remainder is of unknown origin. The sample yields about 200,000 clones; roughly 91% were counted once. Jointly, the top ten make up roughly 4% of the sample. Specimen: PBMCs or T cells enriched from blood (not recorded which). Receptors were obtained from a woman aged 25-40 years with acute COVID-19.

The chain employs TRBV6-5 and TRBJ1-4, with TRBD1 identical over 9 bases. The germline CDR1 and CDR2 sequences are MNHEY and SVGAGI. V was clipped by 4 bases and J by 6 bases; unmatched bases: 6. The CDR3 runs 15 residues. The CDR3 is CASSWGQGWDEKLFF. In DNA form, the CDR3 reads TGTGCCAGCAGTTGGGGACAGGGATGGGATGAAAAACTGTTTTTT.

In its sample, this clone was seen once. V usage is TRBV7-3 and J usage is TRBJ1-1, with a weak D call TRBD1 (6 bases). Trimming removed 5 bases at V and 1 base at J, with 17 bases between. The CDR3 is 16 residues long. Germline CDR1 reads SGHTA; CDR2 reads FQGTGA. CDR3 sequence: CASSPLGGHPNTEAFF. The CDR3 bases are TGTGCCAGCAGCCCTCTAGGGGGACACCCGAACACTGAAGCTTTCTTT.

The gene calls are TRBV19 and TRBJ1-1, with 7 bases fitting TRBD1. Germline CDR1 reads LNHDA; CDR2 reads SQIVND (reference sequence). V was clipped by 6 bases and J by 1 base; unmatched bases: 8. This CDR3 region has 15 residues. CDR3 loop: CASRAGTATNTEAFF. The CDR3, as DNA: TGTGCCAGTAGGGCCGGGACAGCAACGAACACTGAAGCTTTCTTT.

The V call is TRBV5-1, the J call TRBJ1-3; no firm D call. The CDR3 is 14 residues long. V shed 0 bases and J shed 7 bases, with 11 bases lying between them. Germline V gene lookup returns CDR1 SGHRS and CDR2 YFSETQ. The CDR3 here is CASSLVGFGNTIYF. In DNA form, the CDR3 reads TGCGCCAGCAGCTTGGTCGGGTTCGGGAACACCATATATTTT.

The chain recombines TRBV5-6 with TRBJ1-6, with 7 bases matching TRBD1. This CDR3 has 14 amino acids. Germline CDR1 and CDR2: SGHDT and YYEEEE. V gave up 10 bases and J gave up 9 bases; unmatched junction bases: 13. CDR3 residues: CAPQRNRGTSPLHF. DNA for the CDR3: TGTGCCCCCCAGAGGAACAGGGGAACTTCACCCCTCCACTTT. Full variable domain (rest looked up from reference TRBV5-6 and TRBJ1-6): DAGVTQSPTHLIKTRGQQVTLRCSPKSGHDTVSWYQQALGQGPQFIFQYYEEEERQRGNFPDRFSGHQFPNYSSELNVNALLLGDSALYLCAPQRNRGTSPLHFGNGTRLTVT.

The rearrangement links TRBV7-4 to TRBJ2-5; 7 positions agree with TRBD2. The J segment lost 5 bases and the V segment lost 7 bases, leaving 13 bases of the junction unmatched. The CDR3 is 15 amino acids. From germline, CDR1 is SGHVT and CDR2 SQSDAQ. The CDR3 DNA sequence: TGTGCCAGCAACCTTGGGGAGGGGAGCTTGGAGACCCAGTACTTC. It codes for CASNLGEGSLETQYF.

The chain carries TRBV5-1 and TRBJ2-5; the D gene is possibly TRBD2 (5 bases). V was pared by 4 bases and J by 5 bases, with 24 bases between. The CDR3 consists of 17 residues. CDR1 and CDR2 from the germline V gene are SGHRS and YFSETQ. The CDR3 here is CASSQGLIITHRETQYF. The CDR3 coding sequence is TGCGCCAGCAGCCAAGGACTTATTATAACCCACCGGGAGACCCAGTACTTC.

This rearrangement joins TRBV3-1 (or the pseudogene TRBV3-2) to TRBJ2-7; D gene unclear. This CDR3 is built from 15 residues. The V gene's germline CDR1 is LGHDT and CDR2 YNNKEL (reference sequence). Trimming took off 0 bases at V and 1 base at J, with 10 bases between the two ends. The CDR3 DNA follows: TGTGCCAGCAGCCAAGATCTTGCCGGGTCCTACGAGCAGTACTTC. Its translation is CASSQDLAGSYEQYF.

The genes are TRBV27 and TRBJ1-3; 7 nucleotides align to TRBD1. The CDR3 sequence is 17 residues long. V was clipped by 3 bases and J by 0 bases; unmatched bases: 8. The germline CDR1 and CDR2 sequences are MNHEY and SMNVEV (reference sequence). The CDR3 region is CASSLTGTAYSGNTIYF. The CDR3 DNA reads TGTGCCAGCAGTTTGACCGGGACAGCATACTCTGGAAACACCATATATTTT.

The count of this clone is one. The genes are TRBV5-1 and TRBJ2-1; 10 bases align to TRBD2. CDR3 size: 16 residues. V was pared by 4 bases and J by 3 bases, with 7 bases of the junction left unmatched. CDR1 and CDR2 from the germline V gene are SGHRS and YFSETQ. CDR3 in DNA: TGCGCCAGCAGCACCACTAGCGGGGTTTACTACAATGAGCAGTTCTTC. It codes for CASSTTSGVYYNEQFF.

This clone was observed once. V and J are TRBV11-3 and TRBJ1-1; D gene unclear. Germline V gives CDR1 SGHNT, CDR2 YENEEA. Trimming cost V 3 bases and J 0 bases, with 11 bases left between them. This CDR3 has 15 residues. The CDR3 reads CASSLGPGVNTEAFF. The CDR3 DNA is TGTGCCAGCAGCTTGGGCCCGGGAGTGAACACTGAAGCTTTCTTT.

V and J are TRBV11-2 and TRBJ2-3; TRBD2 matches at 7 bases. Germline V gene lookup returns CDR1 SGHAT and CDR2 FQNNGV. V gave up 3 bases and J gave up 2 bases; unmatched junction bases: 2. The CDR3 has 14 residues. CDR3 sequence: CASSFRDYTDTQYF. The CDR3 DNA follows: TGTGCCAGCAGCTTCAGGGACTACACAGATACGCAGTATTTT.

This clone was seen repeatedly, ten times or more. The chain is built from TRBV30 and TRBJ1-1, with TRBD1 matching over 7 bases. Germline CDR1 is GTSNPN and CDR2 is SVGIG (reference sequence). The CDR3 runs to 13 residues. V gave up 3 bases and J gave up 1 base; unmatched junction bases: 2. DNA for the CDR3: TGTGCCTGGAGGACAGGGACGAACACTGAAGCTTTCTTT. Translation gives CAWRTGTNTEAFF.

The rearrangement joins TRBV7-3 to TRBJ2-1; TRBD1 is a possible D gene (6 bases). This CDR3 region has 13 residues. Per the germline V gene, CDR1 is SGHTA and CDR2 is FQGTGA. Trimming shortened V by 5 bases and J by 6 bases, and 11 bases separated the two germline ends. The CDR3 sequence is CASSPGQTNEQFF. The CDR3 DNA reads TGTGCCAGCAGCCCAGGACAGACCAATGAGCAGTTCTTC. The complete variable domain, with remaining parts taken from reference TRBV7-3 and TRBJ2-1, reads GAGVSQTPSNKVTEKGKYVELRCDPISGHTALYWYRQSLGQGPEFLIYFQGTGAADDSGLPNDRFFAVRPEGSVSTLKIQRTERGDSAVYLCASSPGQTNEQFFGPGTRLTVL.

This rearrangement joins TRBV9 to TRBJ2-5; TRBD2 aligns across 9 bases. Trimming cost V 0 bases and J 4 bases; bases outside gene matches: 10. This CDR3 comprises 17 residues. Germline-derived CDR1 and CDR2 are SGDLS and YYNGEE. This CDR3 reads CASSVEAGGLGRETQYF. In nucleotides, the CDR3 is TGTGCCAGCAGCGTAGAGGCGGGGGGGCTTGGTAGAGAGACCCAGTACTTC.

The rearrangement links TRBV19 to TRBJ1-2; a weak D match, TRBD1 (5 bases). Germline V gene sequence: CDR1 LNHDA, CDR2 SQIVND (reference sequence). The CDR3 contains 15 residues. The V and J ends lost 4 bases and 3 bases respectively, with 15 bases between them. CDR3 coding DNA: TGTGCCAGTAGTACTCTGGACACCGCCTACTATGGCTACACCTTC. This gives the protein CASSTLDTAYYGYTF.

The chain combines TRBV18 with TRBJ2-1; the match to TRBD2 covers 13 bases. The CDR3 loop spans 18 amino acids. J gave up 8 bases and V 5 bases, and 15 bases lay outside the gene matches. Germline V CDR1 and CDR2: KGHSH, LQKENI. The CDR3 DNA reads TGTGCCAGCTCATCAACTAACGGACTAGCGGGGGTGGTCCATGAGCAGTTCTTC. The encoded protein is CASSSTNGLAGVVHEQFF.

The DNA of the CDR3 is TGTGCCAGCAGCTTCGTGGACAGGTCCTACGAGCAGTACTTC. As protein: CASSFVDRSYEQYF. The genes are TRBV5-5 and TRBJ2-7; 7 nucleotides line up with TRBD1. The junction had 3 bases not matched to a gene; V was cut back by 2 bases and J by 1 base. The CDR3 covers 14 residues. CDR1 is SGHKS and CDR2 is YYEKEE in the germline V gene (reference sequence).

There are a few counts of this clone. The chain is built from TRBV19 and TRBJ1-1; TRBD1 might be the D (5 bases). This CDR3 is 12 amino acids long. V lost 7 bases to trimming and J lost 10 bases, with 16 bases between them. Germline CDR1 reads LNHDA; CDR2 reads SQIVND (reference sequence). CDR3 nucleotides: TGTGCCAGTACCGGAGAGGGGCGGGGAGCTTTCTTT. This codes for CASTGEGRGAFF.

CDR3 sequence reads: CASSLGPGSYEQYF. Written as DNA, the CDR3 is TGCGCCAGCAGCTTGGGCCCAGGGTCATACGAGCAGTACTTC. The rearrangement joins TRBV5-1 to TRBJ2-7; possible D gene TRBD1, 5 bases. Trimming removed 0 bases at V and 4 bases at J, with 11 bases between. Germline V lookup: CDR1 SGHRS, CDR2 YFSETQ. The CDR3 consists of 14 residues. Full variable domain (rest looked up from reference TRBV5-1 and TRBJ2-7): KAGVTQTPRYLIKTRGQQVTLSCSPISGHRSVSWYQQTPGQGLQFLFEYFSETQRNKGNFPGRFSGRQFSNSRSEMNVSTLELGDSALYLCASSLGPGSYEQYFGPGTRLTVT.

The chain recombines TRBV10-3 with TRBJ2-7; D may be TRBD2 (6 bases). CDR1 and CDR2 (germline): ENHRY, SYGVKD. Trimming stripped 4 bases from V and 2 bases from J, with 12 bases between. This CDR3 is built from 14 residues. CDR3: CAISGAGSTYEQYF. DNA of the CDR3: TGTGCCATCAGTGGGGCGGGGTCAACCTACGAGCAGTACTTC.

The chain couples TRBV28 to TRBJ2-7; D not resolved. V lost 1 base to trimming and J lost 3 bases, with 10 bases between them. This CDR3 has 14 residues. Germline values: CDR1 MDHEN, CDR2 SYDVKM. CDR3 in DNA: TGTGCCAGCAGTTTATCCCTCCCGGGCTACGAGCAGTACTTC. This sequence encodes CASSLSLPGYEQYF.

In this sample, this clone turned up once. The rearrangement links TRBV9 to TRBJ1-2, with D perhaps TRBD1 (5 bases). The CDR3 covers 15 residues. Germline-derived CDR1 and CDR2 are SGDLS and YYNGEE. Trimming took 0 bases from V and 3 from J, leaving 12 bases between them. The DNA of the CDR3 is TGTGCCAGCAGCGTAGACCCAGGGTCCTACTATGGCTACACCTTC. Translating gives CASSVDPGSYYGYTF.

The chain recombines TRBV3-1 (or the pseudogene TRBV3-2) with TRBJ1-6; unclear D gene. CDR3 length: 15 residues. Germline assignment: CDR1 LGHDT and CDR2 YNNKEL (reference sequence). Deletions cut 0 bases from V and 7 bases from J, with 10 bases between. Written as DNA, the CDR3 is TGTGCCAGCAGCCAAGAGACGACGGAGAATTCACCCCTCCACTTT. This translates into CASSQETTENSPLHF.

The chain employs TRBV9 and TRBJ2-3, with a possible D match to TRBD1 (6 bases). The CDR3 extends over 12 amino acids. Trimming took 4 bases from V and 7 from J, leaving 10 bases between them. Germline CDR1 and CDR2: SGDLS and YYNGEE. In DNA form, the CDR3 reads TGTGCCAGCAGCCCATGGGACAATACGCAGTATTTT. It translates to CASSPWDNTQYF.

The chain uses TRBV4-3 and TRBJ1-2, with 7 bases fitting TRBD1. The V gene end was trimmed by 3 bases and the J gene end by 7 bases; junction bases not matched to a gene: 8. The CDR3 runs to 14 residues. In germline, CDR1 is LGHNA, CDR2 YSLEER. The CDR3 is CASSQTGTEGGYTF. CDR3 nucleotides: TGCGCCAGCAGCCAGACCGGGACAGAGGGTGGCTACACCTTC.

This chain links TRBV15 with TRBJ1-5; D unresolved. V was shortened by 0 bases and J by 2 bases, with 14 bases between the two germline ends. CDR1 and CDR2 from the germline V gene are LNHNV and YYDKDF (reference sequence). CDR3 size: 17 residues. The CDR3 DNA is TGTGCCACCAGCAGAGATCATACCGGGGAGGGCAATCAGCCCCAGCATTTT. The encoded protein is CATSRDHTGEGNQPQHF.

The chain has TRBV6-1 and TRBJ1-6; TRBD1 might be the D (5 bases). Trimming pared 3 bases from V and 5 bases from J, leaving 14 bases between. The CDR3 consists of 16 residues. CDR1 is MNHNS and CDR2 is SASEGT in the germline V gene. CDR3 coding DNA: TGTGCCAGCAGTGATATCAGGACACAAAATAATTCACCCCTCCACTTT. Its translation is CASSDIRTQNNSPLHF.